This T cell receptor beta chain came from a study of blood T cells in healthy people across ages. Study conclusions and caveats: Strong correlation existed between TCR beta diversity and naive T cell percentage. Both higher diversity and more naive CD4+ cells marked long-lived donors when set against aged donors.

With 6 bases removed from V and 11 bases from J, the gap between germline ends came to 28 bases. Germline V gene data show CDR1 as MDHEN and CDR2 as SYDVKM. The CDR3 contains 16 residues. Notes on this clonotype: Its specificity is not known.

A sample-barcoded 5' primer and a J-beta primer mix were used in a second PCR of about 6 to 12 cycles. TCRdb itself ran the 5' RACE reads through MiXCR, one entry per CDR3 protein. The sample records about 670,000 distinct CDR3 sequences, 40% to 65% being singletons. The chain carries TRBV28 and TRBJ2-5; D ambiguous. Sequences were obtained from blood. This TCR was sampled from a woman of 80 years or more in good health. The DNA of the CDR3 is TGTGCCAGCAGCTTAGACCTTGGATTCTCCTACAATGGGCAGTACTTC. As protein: CASSLDLGFSYNGQYF.